This TCR beta chain was captured by sequencing in a study of blood T cell repertoires in COVID-19. In the authors' methods: Amplified reference gene primers provided the basis for estimating nucleated cell counts. TCRdb's table, derived via immunoSEQ multiplex PCR, lists solely in-frame clones and lacks some. The DNA was the basis for D and trimming; V, J and clone size are from that table. Here the sample spans roughly 200,000 clones, more than 70% being singletons. Germline CDR1 is SEHNR and CDR2 is FQNEAQ (reference sequence). With 3 bases clipped from V and 5 bases from J, the junction kept 4 bases outside the gene matches. This CDR3 spans 14 amino acids.

V gene TRBV7-9 combines with J gene TRBJ1-1; TRBD1 matches at 9 bases. This clonotype was sampled from a man younger than 35 with active or convalescent COVID-19. Sequencing used peripheral blood. The CDR3 sequence is CASSFGTGWTEAFF. CDR3 in DNA: TGTGCCAGCAGCTTTGGGACAGGGTGGACTGAAGCTTTCTTT.